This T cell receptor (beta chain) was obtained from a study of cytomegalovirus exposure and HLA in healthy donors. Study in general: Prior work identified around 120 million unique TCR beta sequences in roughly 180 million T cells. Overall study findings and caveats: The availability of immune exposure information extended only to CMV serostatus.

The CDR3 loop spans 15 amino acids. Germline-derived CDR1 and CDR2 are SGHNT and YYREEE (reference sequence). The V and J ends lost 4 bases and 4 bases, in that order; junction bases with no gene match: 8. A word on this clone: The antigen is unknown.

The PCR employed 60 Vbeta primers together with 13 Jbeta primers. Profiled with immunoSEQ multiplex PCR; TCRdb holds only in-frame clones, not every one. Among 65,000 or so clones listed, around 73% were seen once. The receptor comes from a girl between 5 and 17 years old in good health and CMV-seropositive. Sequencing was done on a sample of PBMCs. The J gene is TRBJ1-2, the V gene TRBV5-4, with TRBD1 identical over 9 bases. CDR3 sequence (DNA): TGTGCCAGCAGCCTCCGGGACAGGGATGGCTATGGCTACACCTTC. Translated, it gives CASSLRDRDGYGYTF.